Presented here are 25 T cell receptor beta chains from one specimen sequenced in a study of OX40 agonist ivuxolimab in advanced cancers. Libraries were built with the immunoSEQ multiplex PCR assay. TCRdb obtained this table from immuneACCESS and retained in-frame rearrangements with V and J assigned. These tables miss some clones; where compared with another copy, unresolved V genes account for less than half of the shortfall, and the remainder is unexplained. Here the sample has some 19,000 clones; about 89% occur a single time. The biggest ten clones account for approximately 50% of the sample. The starting material was CD4+ or CD8+ T cells sorted from blood, obtained in a trial of the OX40 agonist ivuxolimab. The receptors were gathered from an adult with an advanced solid tumor such as melanoma, head and neck, liver or kidney cancer.

The V gene is TRBV4-1, the J gene TRBJ2-7; the D is unclear. V lost 4 bases, J lost 0 bases, and 10 bases lay in between. The CDR3 length is 14 residues. Germline V gene sequence: CDR1 MGHRA, CDR2 YSYEKL. The CDR3 sequence: CASSPMDNSYEQYF. The CDR3 coding sequence is TGCGCCAGCAGCCCAATGGATAACTCCTACGAGCAGTACTTC.

The rearrangement links TRBV5-1 to TRBJ2-1; TRBD2 might be the D (6 bases). Germline loops: CDR1 SGHRS, CDR2 YFSETQ. CDR3 length: 14 amino acids. The ends were cut back, 7 bases at V and 5 bases at J, with 16 bases in the middle. CDR3 sequence reads: CASGLSGPHNEQFF. The DNA of the CDR3 is TGCGCCAGCGGCCTTAGCGGACCTCACAATGAGCAGTTCTTC.

The rearrangement joins TRBV29-1 to TRBJ2-7; maybe TRBD2 (7 bases). The germline V gene has CDR1 SQVTM and CDR2 ANQGSEA. The CDR3 contains 13 residues. Deletions cut 4 bases from V and 1 base from J, with 11 bases between. The chain's CDR3 is CSVGGGDSYEQYF. The CDR3 coding sequence is TGCAGCGTTGGAGGGGGGGATTCCTACGAGCAGTACTTC.

The chain uses TRBV28 and TRBJ2-3; 7 bases agree with TRBD2. The germline CDR1 and CDR2 sequences are MDHEN and SYDVKM. CDR3 length: 16 amino acids. After removal of 10 bases from V and 2 bases from J, the junction contained 15 bases not matched to a gene. Here the CDR3 DNA reads TGTGCCATCAAAAGCAGCGGGGACCGCAACACAGATACGCAGTATTTT. Residues: CAIKSSGDRNTDTQYF. The full variable domain, its missing parts supplied by reference TRBV28 and TRBJ2-3, is DVKVTQSSRYLVKRTGEKVFLECVQDMDHENMFWYRQDPGLGLRLIYFSYDVKMKEKGDIPEGYSVSREKKERFSLILESASTNQTSMYLCAIKSSGDRNTDTQYFGPGTRLTVL.

Written as DNA, the CDR3 is TGTGCCAGCAGCACCTCAGGGGTGGGAAACACCATATATTTT. It is translated as CASSTSGVGNTIYF. This chain joins TRBV9 and TRBJ1-3, with D perhaps TRBD1 (6 bases). Between the trimmed V and J ends, which lost 4 bases and 4 bases, there was a span of 12 bases. CDR1 and CDR2 from the germline V gene are SGDLS and YYNGEE. There are 14 residues in the CDR3. The complete variable domain, with remaining parts taken from reference TRBV9 and TRBJ1-3, reads DSGVTQTPKHLITATGQRVTLRCSPRSGDLSVYWYQQSLDQGLQFLIQYYNGEERAKGNILERFSAQQFPDLHSELNLSSLELGDSALYFCASSTSGVGNTIYFGEGSWLTVV.

The CDR3 DNA follows: TGCGCCAGCAGCCAAGACCGCTCTGGGGCCAACGTCCTGACTTTC. Protein product: CASSQDRSGANVLTF. This sequence joins TRBV4-1 and TRBJ2-6, with D unresolved. Trimming shortened V by 0 bases and J by 0 bases, and 3 bases separated the two germline ends. This CDR3 has 15 amino acids. CDR1 MGHRA and CDR2 YSYEKL come from the germline V gene.

The V call is TRBV28, the J call TRBJ2-1, with a possible D match to TRBD1 (5 bases). Germline V CDR1 and CDR2: MDHEN, SYDVKM. The CDR3 has 12 residues. Trimming took 5 bases from V and 5 from J, leaving 7 bases between them. CDR3 residues: CASSRQNNEQFF. CDR3 nucleotide sequence: TGTGCCAGCAGTAGACAGAACAATGAGCAGTTCTTC. The full variable domain, completed using reference TRBV28 and TRBJ2-1, is DVKVTQSSRYLVKRTGEKVFLECVQDMDHENMFWYRQDPGLGLRLIYFSYDVKMKEKGDIPEGYSVSREKKERFSLILESASTNQTSMYLCASSRQNNEQFFGPGTRLTVL.

The chain joins TRBV10-3 to TRBJ2-5; D not resolved. The DNA end favors TRBJ2-7, so the J call may be wrong. This CDR3 contains 14 residues. Germline assignment: CDR1 ENHRY and CDR2 SYGVKD. CDR3 nucleotide sequence: TGTGCCATCAGTGACAGGAAGCAGACCTACGAGCAGTACTTC. Protein product: CAISDRKQTYEQYF.

The V gene is TRBV25-1, the J gene TRBJ2-5, with 7 bases identical to TRBD2. Judging by the DNA end, TRBJ2-7 fits better; the J call may be wrong. Germline V gene lookup returns CDR1 MGHDK and CDR2 SYGVNS. This CDR3 spans 14 amino acids. The CDR3 is CASSGSGRRNEQYF. DNA of the CDR3: TGTGCCAGCAGTGGATCCGGGAGGCGGAACGAGCAGTACTTC.

This clone was counted only a few times. The chain uses TRBV9 and TRBJ1-1; D gene ambiguous. With 0 bases removed from V and 0 bases from J, the gap between germline ends came to 12 bases. CDR1 and CDR2 (germline): SGDLS, YYNGEE. The CDR3 is 16 amino acids. The CDR3 DNA reads TGTGCCAGCAGCGTAGCTCCCAGGTCCATGAACACTGAAGCTTTCTTT. Amino acids: CASSVAPRSMNTEAFF.

This chain's CDR3 is CAWSVRGDRVEYGYTF. For the CDR3, the DNA is TGTGCCTGGAGTGTAAGGGGGGACAGGGTGGAATATGGCTACACCTTC. The genes are TRBV30 and TRBJ1-2, with 9 positions matching TRBD1. From germline, CDR1 is GTSNPN and CDR2 SVGIG (reference sequence). There are 16 residues in the CDR3. Trimming cost V 0 bases and J 5 bases; bases outside gene matches: 10.

This clone was recorded only once. V usage is TRBV29-1 and J usage is TRBJ2-5; 10 bases line up with TRBD1. CDR1 is SQVTM, CDR2 ANQGSEA, per germline. Losses at the gene ends were 7 bases for V and 5 bases for J; bases not matched to a gene: 10. This CDR3 comprises 14 residues. This CDR3 is CSGYRDRGDETQYF. For the CDR3, the DNA is TGCAGCGGGTACCGGGACAGGGGCGACGAGACCCAGTACTTC.

This chain joins TRBV19 and TRBJ2-1; 11 bases line up with TRBD2. This CDR3 contains 16 residues. J lost 0 bases, V lost 6 bases, and 4 bases had no gene match. Germline V gene data show CDR1 as LNHDA and CDR2 as SQIVND (reference sequence). The CDR3: CASRVAGGSSYNEQFF. The CDR3 DNA sequence: TGTGCCAGTAGGGTAGCGGGAGGGAGCTCCTACAATGAGCAGTTCTTC.

V usage is TRBV15 and J usage is TRBJ2-7; 10 nucleotides line up with TRBD2. The junction had 8 bases not matched to a gene; V was cut back by 2 bases and J by 4 bases. The CDR3 is made up of 16 amino acids. Germline CDR1 and CDR2: LNHNV and YYDKDF (reference sequence). CDR3 sequence (DNA): TGTGCCACCAGCAGACCCTCTAGCGGGAGAGGTTACGAGCAGTACTTC. It codes for CATSRPSSGRGYEQYF.

The chain employs TRBV6-4 and TRBJ2-7; 11 positions match TRBD1. The J segment lost 7 bases and the V segment lost 3 bases, leaving 5 bases of the junction unmatched. CDR1 is MRHNA and CDR2 is SNTAGT in the germline V gene. This CDR3 spans 14 amino acids. CDR3 bases: TGTGCCAGCAGTGAAAGGGACAGGGGGAATGAGCAGTACTTC. It codes for CASSERDRGNEQYF.

The chain has TRBV15 and TRBJ1-1; D is uncertain. With 2 bases removed from V and 0 bases from J, the gap between germline ends came to 7 bases. The germline CDR1 and CDR2 sequences are LNHNV and YYDKDF (reference sequence). This CDR3 is built from 14 residues. The CDR3 DNA follows: TGTGCCACCAGCAGAATACAATTGAACACTGAAGCTTTCTTT. Its translation: CATSRIQLNTEAFF.

The chain uses TRBV30 and TRBJ1-6; D unresolved. Trimming shortened V by 1 base and J by 6 bases, and 10 bases separated the two germline ends. Germline values: CDR1 GTSNPN, CDR2 SVGIG (reference sequence). The CDR3 covers 14 residues. The CDR3 DNA is TGTGCCTGGAGTGATTGGCAGCTTAATTCACCCCTCCACTTT. Residues: CAWSDWQLNSPLHF.

V usage is TRBV19 and J usage is TRBJ1-2; 8 bases are a match to TRBD1. The CDR3 sequence is 12 residues long. V lost 5 bases to trimming and J lost 8 bases; unmatched junction nucleotides: 4. Germline CDR1 is LNHDA and CDR2 is SQIVND (reference sequence). The CDR3: CASSPGQGGYTF. The CDR3 DNA is TGTGCCAGTAGTCCCGGACAGGGCGGCTACACCTTC.

This sequence joins TRBV9 and TRBJ1-2, with D possibly being TRBD1 (5 bases). V gave up 0 bases and J gave up 2 bases, with 8 bases separating them. The germline V gene has CDR1 SGDLS and CDR2 YYNGEE. The CDR3 spans 14 residues. The CDR3 loop is CASSVGGTNYGYTF. The CDR3 bases are TGTGCCAGCAGCGTAGGTGGGACCAACTATGGCTACACCTTC.

This chain joins TRBV4-1 and TRBJ2-2, with 8 bases aligning to TRBD1. There are 15 residues in the CDR3. Unmatched junction bases numbered 1, after V lost 3 bases and J lost 1 base. Germline V CDR1 and CDR2: MGHRA, YSYEKL. The CDR3 sequence is CASSQGTGNTGELFF. The CDR3 bases are TGCGCCAGCAGCCAGGGGACAGGGAACACCGGGGAGCTGTTTTTT.

The V call is TRBV2, the J call TRBJ1-3, with TRBD1 matching over 7 bases. Per the germline V gene, CDR1 is SNHLY and CDR2 is FYNNEI. Unmatched junction bases numbered 6, after V lost 11 bases and J lost 2 bases. This CDR3 contains 13 residues. The CDR3 DNA is TGTGCCCACAGAGACAGGGCTGGAAACACCATATATTTT. Encoded protein: CAHRDRAGNTIYF.

The chain links TRBV19 to TRBJ1-5; 11 bases agree with TRBD1. The CDR3 totals 18 residues. The germline V gene encodes CDR1 LNHDA and CDR2 SQIVND (reference sequence). V was pared by 5 bases and J by 0 bases, with 9 bases of the junction left unmatched. CDR3 protein: CASSLRDRGDYSNQPQHF. CDR3 nucleotides: TGTGCCAGTAGTCTCCGGGACAGGGGGGATTATAGCAATCAGCCCCAGCATTTT.

This sequence joins TRBV29-1 and TRBJ2-6, with unresolved D. With the DNA end fitting TRBJ2-7 better, the J assignment may be wrong. The CDR3 is 11 residues long. CDR1 and CDR2 from the germline V gene are SQVTM and ANQGSEA. The CDR3 coding sequence is TGCAGCGTTGAAACTGTCTACGAGCAGTACTTC. Amino acids: CSVETVYEQYF.

The chain couples TRBV6-1 to TRBJ2-7, with TRBD2 matching 7 bases. J lost 7 bases, V lost 11 bases, and 11 bases had no gene match. The CDR3 has 12 residues. The germline V gene encodes CDR1 MNHNS and CDR2 SASEGT. The CDR3 DNA sequence: TGTGCCCAGGCCAGCGGGACGAGAGAGCAGTACTTC. Encoded protein: CAQASGTREQYF.

Worth noting for this clone: One junction end does not reproduce the germline sequence, and a read error may be involved. The chain recombines TRBV11-1 with TRBJ2-3; D is uncertain. CDR3 size: 13 residues. Germline CDR1 is SGHAT and CDR2 is FQDESV (reference sequence). CDR3 loop: CASRLARTDTQYF. The CDR3 nucleotides are TGTGCCAGCAGATTAGCTAGAACAGATACGCAGTATTTT.